The 22 T cell receptor beta chains presented below share a single source sample, sequenced in a study of Ad26.COV2.S vaccination and SARS-CoV-2 variants. Assay used: immunoSEQ multiplex PCR; TCRdb lists only in-frame clones, some missing. The table includes over 100,000 clones, about three quarters detected once. Source: peripheral blood, taken after recovery from COVID-19. The receptors shown here come from a human donor who had recovered from COVID-19.

This clone was counted between two and nine times. This chain joins TRBV10-3 and TRBJ2-5; no clear D. The CDR3 length is 12 residues. Trimming shortened V by 2 bases and J by 2 bases, and 3 bases separated the two germline ends. Germline V gene sequence: CDR1 ENHRY, CDR2 SYGVKD. The CDR3 loop is CAISEIQETQYF. The CDR3 DNA follows: TGTGCCATCAGTGAGATTCAAGAGACCCAGTACTTC.

The V gene is TRBV18, the J gene TRBJ2-6; D is unclear. CDR1 is KGHSH and CDR2 is LQKENI in the germline V gene. V shed 0 bases and J shed 2 bases, with 5 bases lying between them. The CDR3 is 15 amino acids. For the CDR3, the DNA is TGTGCCAGCTCACCACCTTACACTGGGGCCAACGTCCTGACTTTC. Amino acid sequence: CASSPPYTGANVLTF.

The V and J genes are TRBV4-3 and TRBJ1-3, with no clear D. This CDR3 contains 15 residues. CDR1 LGHNA and CDR2 YSLEER come from the germline V gene. The germline V and J ends were trimmed by 3 bases and 1 base, with 10 bases remaining between them. This CDR3 reads CASSHLRVSGNTIYF. CDR3 bases: TGCGCCAGCAGCCACCTCCGAGTGTCTGGAAACACCATATATTTT.

A single count supports this clone. This rearrangement joins TRBV5-6 to TRBJ1-4; no clear D. Looked up from germline, CDR1 is SGHDT and CDR2 is YYEEEE. The V end was cut by 3 bases, the J end by 10 bases, with 13 bases between. The CDR3 is 13 amino acids. The CDR3 reads CASSSPRTAKLFF. In nucleotides, the CDR3 is TGTGCCAGCAGCTCCCCCCGGACGGCAAAACTGTTTTTT.

The chain recombines TRBV28 with TRBJ1-5, with no clear D. The V gene's germline CDR1 is MDHEN and CDR2 SYDVKM. The CDR3 is 15 residues long. V was clipped by 6 bases and J by 0 bases, with 12 bases between them. DNA of the CDR3: TGTGCCAGCAGCATTCCAGAGTATAGCAATCAGCCCCAGCATTTT. The encoded protein is CASSIPEYSNQPQHF.

This chain uses TRBV7-2 with TRBJ2-7, with 12 bases identical to TRBD2. There are 16 residues in the CDR3. The germline V gene encodes CDR1 SGHTA and CDR2 FQGNSA. Trimming cost V 4 bases and J 2 bases; bases outside gene matches: 6. In nucleotides, the CDR3 is TGTGCCAGCAGCTCCCGACTAGCGGGGGCCGCCTACGAGCAGTACTTC. It is translated as CASSSRLAGAAYEQYF.

This chain joins TRBV7-2 and TRBJ1-6; no definite D call. V dropped 3 bases and J dropped 0 bases, with 12 bases sitting between them. Germline V gene lookup returns CDR1 SGHTA and CDR2 FQGNSA. The CDR3 sequence is 17 residues long. The CDR3 DNA reads TGTGCCAGCAGCTTCCCCGGCCTGAGCTCCTATAATTCACCCCTCCACTTT. Translated: CASSFPGLSSYNSPLHF.

V and J are TRBV9 and TRBJ1-2; D possibly corresponds to TRBD1 (6 bases). V was cut by 5 bases and J by 6 bases, with 14 bases left in between. The CDR3 runs 13 residues. The germline CDR1 and CDR2 sequences are SGDLS and YYNGEE. CDR3 nucleotides: TGTGCCAGCAGTGGTTGGGGGGGCGATGGCTACACCTTC. Protein sequence: CASSGWGGDGYTF.

In this sample, this clone turned up many times. CDR3 in DNA: TGTGCCAGCACCCGGGGGGACACCGGGGAGCTGTTTTTT. This translates into CASTRGDTGELFF. This chain uses TRBV7-9 with TRBJ2-2, with TRBD2 matching over 7 bases. This CDR3 comprises 13 residues. V dropped 7 bases and J dropped 3; count of bases not matched to a gene: 2. The V gene's germline CDR1 is SEHNR and CDR2 FQNEAQ (reference sequence).

The chain is built from TRBV2 and TRBJ2-2; the D is unclear. Germline V CDR1 and CDR2: SNHLY, FYNNEI. With 3 bases removed from V and 2 bases from J, the gap between germline ends came to 10 bases. The CDR3 runs 15 residues. CDR3 loop: CASSEELRNTGELFF. CDR3 nucleotides: TGTGCCAGCAGTGAGGAGTTGAGAAACACCGGGGAGCTGTTTTTT.

The chain recombines TRBV29-1 with TRBJ2-3; D is tentatively TRBD1 or TRBD2 (5 bases each). Trimming shortened V by 3 bases and J by 10 bases, and 8 bases separated the two germline ends. Germline CDR1 reads SQVTM; CDR2 reads ANQGSEA. The CDR3 extends over 10 amino acids. The CDR3 is CSVDRDPQYF. CDR3 in DNA: TGCAGCGTTGATAGGGACCCGCAGTATTTT.

The J gene is TRBJ1-1, the V gene TRBV11-2; D is unclear. Germline assignment: CDR1 SGHAT and CDR2 FQNNGV. Trimming shortened V by 1 base and J by 2 bases, and 5 bases separated the two germline ends. The CDR3 totals 13 residues. DNA of the CDR3: TGTGCCAGCAGCTTAGGTAGAAACACTGAAGCTTTCTTT. This codes for CASSLGRNTEAFF. Full variable domain (outside the CDR3, taken from reference TRBV11-2 and TRBJ1-1): EAGVAQSPRYKIIEKRQSVAFWCNPISGHATLYWYQQILGQGPKLLIQFQNNGVVDDSQLPKDRFSAERLKGVDSTLKIQPAKLEDSAVYLCASSLGRNTEAFFGQGTRLTVV.

The J gene is TRBJ2-2, the V gene TRBV5-1, with D possibly TRBD2 on 5 matching bases. The CDR3 loop spans 13 amino acids. Per the germline V gene, CDR1 is SGHRS and CDR2 is YFSETQ. Trimming removed 2 bases at V and 3 bases at J, with 5 bases between. This CDR3 is CASSLADTGELFF. For the CDR3, the DNA is TGCGCCAGCAGCTTAGCGGACACCGGGGAGCTGTTTTTT.

The chain carries TRBV6-1 and TRBJ1-2, with D hard to call. V gave up 4 bases and J gave up 7 bases, with 10 bases separating them. This CDR3 comprises 12 residues. The germline V gene has CDR1 MNHNS and CDR2 SASEGT. The CDR3 region is CASSVRESGYTF. CDR3 bases: TGTGCCAGCAGTGTCCGGGAGTCTGGCTACACCTTC.

Of note for this clone: Compared with germline, one end of the junction differs, possibly owing to a read error. The J gene is TRBJ1-2, the V gene TRBV2; D is undetermined. CDR1 SNHLY and CDR2 FYNNEI come from the germline V gene. This CDR3 has 15 amino acids. The chain's CDR3 is CASSVRKLTNYGHTF. Written as DNA, the CDR3 is TGTGCCAGCAGTGTGAGGAAGCTAACTAACTATGGCCACACCTTC.

The rearrangement links TRBV5-1 to TRBJ2-7; TRBD1 agrees at 8 bases. Per germline, CDR1 SGHRS and CDR2 YFSETQ. Trimming cost V 3 bases and J 6 bases; bases outside gene matches: 8. This CDR3 comprises 14 residues. Here the CDR3 DNA reads TGCGCCAGCAGCTCAGGGACAGGCGAAGGCGAGCAGTACTTC. Translated: CASSSGTGEGEQYF.

The CDR3 is CASSQGMNTEAFF. The DNA of the CDR3 is TGCGCCAGCAGTCAGGGAATGAACACTGAAGCTTTCTTT. The chain combines TRBV5-1 with TRBJ1-1, with D possibly matching TRBD1 (5 bases). Trimming took off 5 bases at V and 0 bases at J, with 8 bases between the two ends. Per the germline V gene, CDR1 is SGHRS and CDR2 is YFSETQ. The CDR3 is made up of 13 amino acids.

The V and J genes are TRBV5-1 and TRBJ1-2; 10 bases line up with TRBD1. V was pared by 9 bases and J by 7 bases, with 18 bases of the junction left unmatched. Germline V CDR1 and CDR2: SGHRS, YFSETQ. The CDR3 runs to 16 residues. CDR3 sequence reads: CATTNTTGTGVGGYTF. The CDR3 DNA follows: TGCGCCACCACTAATACAACCGGGACAGGGGTCGGTGGCTACACCTTC.

Only a few counts were recorded for this clone. This sequence joins TRBV19 and TRBJ2-5; 7 nucleotides match TRBD1. This CDR3 spans 13 amino acids. Germline-derived CDR1 and CDR2 are LNHDA and SQIVND (reference sequence). The junction had 4 bases not matched to a gene; V was cut back by 5 bases and J by 4 bases. The DNA for the CDR3 is TGTGCCAGTAGTGCCTCAGGGGGAGAGACCCAGTACTTC. Translating it yields CASSASGGETQYF.

In its sample, this clone was seen a few times. The chain combines TRBV28 with TRBJ2-5; perhaps D is TRBD1 or TRBD2 (5 bases each). This CDR3 has 14 residues. The V and J ends lost 6 bases and 5 bases respectively, with 16 bases between them. In germline, CDR1 is MDHEN, CDR2 SYDVKM. The CDR3 spells CASSATGPVETQYF. CDR3 sequence (DNA): TGTGCCAGCAGCGCAACGGGGCCAGTTGAGACCCAGTACTTC.

The rearrangement joins TRBV12-3 or TRBV12-4 to TRBJ2-3, with D perhaps TRBD2 (5 bases). Trimming pared 11 bases from V and 2 bases from J, leaving 11 bases between. The CDR3 has 12 residues. CDR3 bases: TGTGCCCGGTCGCGGGCCACAGATACGCAGTATTTT. It is translated as CARSRATDTQYF.

The rearrangement links TRBV7-9 to TRBJ2-2; TRBD1 is a possible D gene (5 bases). Trimming removed 2 bases from V and 7 bases from J, with 11 bases in between. The length of the CDR3 is 14 residues. Per the germline V gene, CDR1 is SEHNR and CDR2 is FQNEAQ (reference sequence). The CDR3 reads CASSLTSRVGELFF. The CDR3, as DNA: TGTGCCAGCAGCTTAACCTCCAGGGTCGGGGAGCTGTTTTTT.